This record concerns one T cell receptor (beta chain) sequence. The data were taken from a study of circulating and synovial CD4+ cells in juvenile arthritis. The CDR3 is 15 residues long. V lost 5 bases to trimming and J lost 1 base; unmatched junction nucleotides: 4. CDR1 and CDR2 from the germline V gene are MNHNS and SASEGT. Sequencing was performed with immunoSEQ multiplex PCR; in TCRdb, only in-frame clones are kept and a portion is missing. This table holds around 32,000 clones, approximately 92% found once. This receptor was identified in a human donor with juvenile idiopathic arthritis. J is TRBJ1-5 and V is TRBV6-1; 8 positions agree with TRBD1. The sample consisted of CD4+ T cells from blood. CDR3 amino acids: CASSPRDRSNQPQHF. CDR3 nucleotide sequence: TGTGCCAGCAGTCCCCGGGACAGGAGCAATCAGCCCCAGCATTTT.